This TCR beta chain is from a study of T cells in Graves' hyperthyroidism and ophthalmopathy. The length of the CDR3 is 15 residues. From germline, CDR1 is DFQATT and CDR2 SNEGSKA (reference sequence). J gave up 3 bases and V 5 bases, and 9 bases lay outside the gene matches. Amplification yielded TCR beta CDR3 regions, with RNA transcripts as the source. First-round RT-PCR of the TCR CDR3 relied on the HTBI primer set. TCRdb analysed the multiplex PCR reads with MiXCR anew, one entry per CDR3 protein. The sample shows under 400,000 distinct CDR3 sequences, about 15% of them seen only once. This chain connects TRBV20-1 to TRBJ2-3; 9 bases are shared with TRBD2. Sequenced input: blood. The origin of this receptor is a woman aged 55 to 70 with Graves' hyperthyroidism. The DNA for the CDR3 is TGCAGTGCTCCCAATAGCGGGAGTGGTACAGATACGCAGTATTTT. This gives the protein CSAPNSGSGTDTQYF.